The rows below give T cell receptor beta chains drawn from one sample of a study of human T cells and chemical hapten exposure. TCRdb redid the calling of the RACE reads with MiXCR, one entry per CDR3 protein. This table holds 85,000 to 100,000 distinct CDR3 sequences, more than 10% found once. The source was whole blood, collected in connection with sensitization to the hapten diphenylcyclopropenone (DPC). These receptors were obtained from a woman aged 60-75 years with alopecia areata. Some clones in this sample may be carry-over from other donors' samples. Both conserved end residues are part of each CDR3. The order of the fields is clone size, J gene, V gene, D gene, CDR3 DNA, CDR3 protein. The D gene is left open where the match is weak. Rows may omit the clone size; those that give it use once, few, many or a size class.

clone_size: -
j_call: TRBJ2-3
v_call: TRBV19
d_call: TRBD1
cdr3_nt: TGTGCCAGTAGTACCGGGACAGGGGACACAGATACGCAGTATTTT
cdr3_aa: CASSTGTGDTDTQYF

clone_size: -
j_call: TRBJ2-1
v_call: TRBV2
d_call: TRBD2
cdr3_nt: TGCGGGGGGGTCGGAGGCGGTAAGGCCTACAATGAGCAGTTCTTC
cdr3_aa: CGGVGGGKAYNEQFF

clone_size: few
j_call: TRBJ2-1
v_call: TRBV2
d_call: TRBD2
cdr3_nt: TGTGCCAGCAGGGCTTATAGCGGGGGGGAAGGTAATGAGCAGTTCTTC
cdr3_aa: CASRAYSGGEGNEQFF

clone_size: once
j_call: TRBJ2-7
v_call: TRBV10-3
d_call: -
cdr3_nt: TGTGCCATCTTACGGGACACAGATTACGAGCAGTACTTC
cdr3_aa: CAILRDTDYEQYF

clone_size: many
j_call: TRBJ2-7
v_call: TRBV5-6
d_call: TRBD2
cdr3_nt: TGTGCCAGCAGCCGGGACGGGAGGACGTACGAGCAGTACTTC
cdr3_aa: CASSRDGRTYEQYF

clone_size: many
j_call: TRBJ1-1
v_call: TRBV7-9
d_call: -
cdr3_nt: TGTGCCAGCAGCGGCAGGGTGGATGGGACTGAAGCTTTCTTT
cdr3_aa: CASSGRVDGTEAFF

clone_size: few
j_call: TRBJ1-1
v_call: TRBV2
d_call: -
cdr3_nt: TGTGCCAGCAACAGGGACACTGAAGCTTTCTTT
cdr3_aa: CASNRDTEAFF

clone_size: many
j_call: TRBJ1-6
v_call: TRBV3-1
d_call: -
cdr3_nt: TGTGCCAGCAGCCCCATGGTGGGCTCGGTCTCACCCCTCCACTTT
cdr3_aa: CASSPMVGSVSPLHF

clone_size: -
j_call: TRBJ1-1
v_call: TRBV10-3
d_call: TRBD1
cdr3_nt: TGTGCCATCAGTGAAACGACAGGGTTGAAGCAGGACACTGAAGCTTTCTTT
cdr3_aa: CAISETTGLKQDTEAFF

clone_size: many
j_call: TRBJ1-5
v_call: TRBV7-9
d_call: TRBD1
cdr3_nt: TGTGCCAGCAGCCGCAACGGACAGGGCAATCAGCCCCAGCATTTT
cdr3_aa: CASSRNGQGNQPQHF